This TCR beta chain was documented in a study of T-cell reconstitution after alpha-beta-depleted transplantation in children. Study results and caveats: In some patients, recipient T cells and intrathymic progenitors surviving conditioning explained high day-60 diversity. T-cell counts and diversity at one year following transplant were attributed mainly to newly produced T cells. Alpha-beta T cells about two months after transplant reportedly derived from several hundred expanded graft clones.

The CDR3 is made up of 14 amino acids. Germline CDR1 reads MNHEY; CDR2 reads SVGAGI. The J segment lost 11 bases and the V segment lost 4 bases, leaving 7 bases of the junction unmatched. There are many counts of this clonotype. Antigen unknown. Preparation of the TCRbeta library was carried out with unique molecular identifiers. Via MiXCR, TCRdb re-called the PCR reads, giving one row per CDR3 protein. This table has 480,000 or so distinct CDR3 sequences, roughly a tenth appearing once. The chain couples TRBV6-5 to TRBJ2-1, with 11 bases identical to TRBD1. The source of this sequence is a child under 10 years old with inherited bone marrow failure, due to receive a stem cell transplant. The material was PBMCs, obtained before TCRalphabeta/CD19-depleted stem cell transplant. The CDR3 is CASSSGTGGKQQFF. In DNA form, the CDR3 reads TGTGCCAGCAGTTCCGGGACAGGGGGTAAACAGCAGTTCTTC.